This T cell receptor beta chain was documented in a study of cytomegalovirus exposure and HLA in healthy donors. Broader study findings: Analysis performed later showed TCR beta chains linked to HLA being more clonally expanded than equally common others. Listed as cytomegalovirus-associated were 150 or so TCR beta chains.

The PCR had 60 Vbeta and 13 Jbeta primers. Measured with immunoSEQ multiplex PCR; TCRdb has only the in-frame clones, and not every one. The sample consists of around 100,000 clones, 7.6% of them appearing once. This clone was seen only a few times. Its antigen is undetermined. J gave up 4 bases and V 1 base, and 4 bases lay outside the gene matches. Germline CDR1 GTSNPN, CDR2 SVGIG (reference sequence). The CDR3 length is 15 residues. The sequenced sample consisted of PBMCs. The rearrangement uses TRBV30 and TRBJ1-4, with 9 bases fitting TRBD1. The clonotype was recovered from a middle-aged man in good health and CMV-seronegative. The CDR3 nucleotides are TGTGCCTGGAGTGGAAAGGGACAGGGTAATGAAAAACTGTTTTTT. Amino acid sequence: CAWSGKGQGNEKLFF. Full variable domain (outside the CDR3, taken from reference TRBV30 and TRBJ1-4): SQTIHQWPATLVQPVGSPLSLECTVEGTSNPNLYWYRQAAGRGLQLLFYSVGIGQISSEVPQNLSASRPQDRQFILSSKKLLLSDSGFYLCAWSGKGQGNEKLFFGSGTQLSVL.